These T cell receptor beta chains were read from a single sample in a study of blood T cells in healthy people across ages. MiXCR, applied by TCRdb to the 5' RACE reads, yields one record per CDR3 protein. The sample includes 600,000 or so distinct CDR3 sequences, about 21% seen only once; the top ten take 3.5% to 4%. What was sequenced was blood. The receptor set was obtained from a man between 65 and 85 years old in good health. Both conserved end residues are part of each CDR3.

len,v_gene,j_gene,CDR3aa
15,TRBV7-9,TRBJ2-5,CASSPAGWRQETQYF
15,TRBV6-2/TRBV6-3,TRBJ2-7,CASTPRDTYSYEQYF
17,TRBV18,TRBJ2-3,CASSPPVPAGVRDTQYF
14,TRBV30,TRBJ1-4,CAWSAKTTNEKLFF
13,TRBV20-1,TRBJ1-2,CSARDEGTYGYTF
18,TRBV4-1,TRBJ2-1,CASSQLDSSGSSYNEQFF
17,TRBV3-1,TRBJ2-3,CASSQDRLRTSTDTQYF
13,TRBV20-1,TRBJ1-1,CSARDTTNTEAFF
13,TRBV15,TRBJ2-2,CATSTEGTGELFF
15,TRBV9,TRBJ1-4,CASSVATGDGEKLFF
15,TRBV4-1,TRBJ2-3,CASSQGGGAPDTQYF
16,TRBV10-3,TRBJ2-1,CAISEPRTSGMGEQFF
13,TRBV7-9,TRBJ1-1,CASSLGHLTEAFF
15,TRBV5-6,TRBJ2-2,CASSGEGRRGGELFF
14,TRBV29-1,TRBJ2-3,CSARAGLSTDTQYF
14,TRBV9,TRBJ1-1,CASSVSQGNTEAFF
16,TRBV7-9,TRBJ2-5,CASSKGLAGNQETQYF
14,TRBV5-1,TRBJ2-5,CASSLVTGPETQYF
14,TRBV2,.,CASSEGGAAYEQYF
14,TRBV5-1,.,CASSSTGGGIGQFF
14,TRBV19,TRBJ1-4,CASSMGGHREKLFF
15,TRBV15,.,CATSLSGRAVYEQYF
12,TRBV6-2/TRBV6-3,TRBJ1-1,CASSYGDAEAFF
15,TRBV7-9,TRBJ2-7,CASSAPDGRAYEQYF
13,TRBV6-5,TRBJ2-5,CASTSDRSYERYF
16,TRBV27,TRBJ2-2,CASSSSRAPNTGELFF
14,TRBV7-8,TRBJ2-3,CASLIAGGTDTQYF
14,TRBV7-9,TRBJ1-5,CASSLDERGQPQHF
15,TRBV5-1,TRBJ2-5,CASSLDSRGQETQYF
15,TRBV11-3,TRBJ2-1,CASSFTGTGGSGQFF
13,TRBV20-1,TRBJ2-5,CSASRGWEETQYF
14,TRBV5-8,TRBJ1-3,CASSLVHSGNTIYF
14,TRBV20-1,TRBJ2-5,CSARQGASKETQYF
15,TRBV7-8,TRBJ2-2,CASSLAGTSTGELFF
15,TRBV28,TRBJ1-6,CASSGDRGRDSPLHF
16,TRBV7-2,TRBJ1-4,CASSSKTRGIGGKLFF
15,TRBV28,TRBJ2-5,CASSNGGQRKLTQYF
15,TRBV12-3/TRBV12-4,TRBJ1-6,CASSRAMVRNSPLHF